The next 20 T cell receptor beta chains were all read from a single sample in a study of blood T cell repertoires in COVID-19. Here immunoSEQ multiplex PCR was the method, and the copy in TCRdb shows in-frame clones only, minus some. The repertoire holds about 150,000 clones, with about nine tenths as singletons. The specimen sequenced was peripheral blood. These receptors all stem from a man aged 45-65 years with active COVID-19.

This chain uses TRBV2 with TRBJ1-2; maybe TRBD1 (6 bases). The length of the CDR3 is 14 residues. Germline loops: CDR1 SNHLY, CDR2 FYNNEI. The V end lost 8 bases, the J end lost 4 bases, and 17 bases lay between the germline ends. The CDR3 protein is CASLPETGGYGYTF. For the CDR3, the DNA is TGTGCCAGCCTCCCGGAGACAGGTGGCTATGGCTACACCTTC. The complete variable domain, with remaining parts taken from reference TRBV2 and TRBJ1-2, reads EPEVTQTPSHQVTQMGQEVILRCVPISNHLYFYWYRQILGQKVEFLVSFYNNEISEKSEIFDDQFSVERPDGSNFTLKIRSTKLEDSAMYFCASLPETGGYGYTFGSGTRLTVV.

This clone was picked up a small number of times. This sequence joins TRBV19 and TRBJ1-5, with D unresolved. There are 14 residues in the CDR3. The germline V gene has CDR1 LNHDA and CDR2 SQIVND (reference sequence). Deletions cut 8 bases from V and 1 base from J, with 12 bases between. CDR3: CASRLKVSNQPQHF. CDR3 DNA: TGTGCCAGTCGACTCAAGGTGAGCAATCAGCCCCAGCATTTT.

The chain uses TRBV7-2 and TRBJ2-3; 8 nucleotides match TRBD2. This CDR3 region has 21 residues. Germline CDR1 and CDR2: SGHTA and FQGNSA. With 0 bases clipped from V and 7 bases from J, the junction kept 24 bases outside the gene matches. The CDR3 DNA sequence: TGTGCCAGCAGCTTAGCGCGAGTAACTAGCGGAAGCCACGGGGATTTGAATACGCAGTATTTT. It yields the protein CASSLARVTSGSHGDLNTQYF.

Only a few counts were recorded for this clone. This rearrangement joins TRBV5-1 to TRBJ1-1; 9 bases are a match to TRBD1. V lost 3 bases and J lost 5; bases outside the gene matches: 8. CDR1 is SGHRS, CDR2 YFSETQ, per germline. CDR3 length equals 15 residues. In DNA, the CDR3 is TGCGCCAGCAGCTCGGGACAGGGCTGGGGAACTGAAGCTTTCTTT. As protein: CASSSGQGWGTEAFF.

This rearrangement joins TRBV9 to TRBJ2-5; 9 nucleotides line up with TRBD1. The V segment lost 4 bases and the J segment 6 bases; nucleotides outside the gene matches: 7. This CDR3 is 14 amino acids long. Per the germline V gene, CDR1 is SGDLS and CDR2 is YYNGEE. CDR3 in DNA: TGTGCCAGCAGCTACCGGGACAGGGTGAAGACCCAGTACTTC. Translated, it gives CASSYRDRVKTQYF.

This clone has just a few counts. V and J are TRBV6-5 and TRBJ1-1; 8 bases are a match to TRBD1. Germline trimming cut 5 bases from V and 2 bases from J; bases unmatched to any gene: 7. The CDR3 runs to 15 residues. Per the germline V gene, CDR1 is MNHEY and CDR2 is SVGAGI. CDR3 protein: CASSKTGAANTEAFF. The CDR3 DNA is TGTGCCAGCAGTAAGACAGGGGCCGCCAACACTGAAGCTTTCTTT.

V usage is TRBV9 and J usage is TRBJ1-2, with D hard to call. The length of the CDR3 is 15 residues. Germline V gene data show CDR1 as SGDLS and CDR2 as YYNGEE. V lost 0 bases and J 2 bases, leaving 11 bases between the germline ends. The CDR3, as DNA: TGTGCCAGCAGCGTAGAGGGAGGCGGAAACTATGGCTACACCTTC. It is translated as CASSVEGGGNYGYTF.

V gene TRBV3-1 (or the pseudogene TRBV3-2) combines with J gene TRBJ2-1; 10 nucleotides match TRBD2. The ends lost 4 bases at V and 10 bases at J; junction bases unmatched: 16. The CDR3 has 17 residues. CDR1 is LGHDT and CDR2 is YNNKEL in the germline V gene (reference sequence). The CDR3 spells CASSPQGGLAGEGEQFF. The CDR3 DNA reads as TGTGCCAGCAGCCCCCAAGGGGGCCTAGCGGGGGAGGGGGAGCAGTTCTTC.

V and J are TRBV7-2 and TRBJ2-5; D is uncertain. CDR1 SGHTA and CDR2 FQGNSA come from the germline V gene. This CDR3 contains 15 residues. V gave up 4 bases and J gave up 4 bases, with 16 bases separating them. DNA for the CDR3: TGTGCCAGCAGCTCCGTGGGCGCAATCGGAGAGACCCAGTACTTC. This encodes CASSSVGAIGETQYF.

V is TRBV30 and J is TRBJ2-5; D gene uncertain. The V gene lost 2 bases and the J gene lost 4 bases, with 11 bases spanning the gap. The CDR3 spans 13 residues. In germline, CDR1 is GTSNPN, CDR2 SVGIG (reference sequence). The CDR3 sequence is CAWSQDLVETQYF. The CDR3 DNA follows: TGTGCCTGGAGTCAGGATTTAGTAGAGACCCAGTACTTC.

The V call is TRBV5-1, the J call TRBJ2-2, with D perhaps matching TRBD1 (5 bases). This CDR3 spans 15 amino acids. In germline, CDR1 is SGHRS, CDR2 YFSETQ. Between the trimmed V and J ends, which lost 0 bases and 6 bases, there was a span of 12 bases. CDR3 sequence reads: CASSLEWGAAGELFF. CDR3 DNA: TGCGCCAGCAGCTTGGAGTGGGGCGCGGCCGGGGAGCTGTTTTTT.

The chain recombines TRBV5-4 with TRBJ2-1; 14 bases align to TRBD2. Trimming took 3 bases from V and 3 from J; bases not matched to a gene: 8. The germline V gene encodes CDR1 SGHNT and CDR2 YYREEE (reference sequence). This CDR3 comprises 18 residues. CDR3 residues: CASSSSTSGGANYNEQFF. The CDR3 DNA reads TGTGCCAGCAGCTCCTCGACTAGCGGGGGGGCGAACTACAATGAGCAGTTCTTC.

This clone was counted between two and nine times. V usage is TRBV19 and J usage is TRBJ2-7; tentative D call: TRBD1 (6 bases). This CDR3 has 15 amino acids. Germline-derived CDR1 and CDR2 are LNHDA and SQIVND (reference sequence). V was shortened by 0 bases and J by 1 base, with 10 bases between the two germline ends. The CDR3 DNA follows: TGTGCCAGTAGTATAGAATACAGGGCGTCCTACGAGCAGTACTTC. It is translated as CASSIEYRASYEQYF. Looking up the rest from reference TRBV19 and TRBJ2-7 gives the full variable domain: DGGITQSPKYLFRKEGQNVTLSCEQNLNHDAMYWYRQDPGQGLRLIYYSQIVNDFQKGDIAEGYSVSREKKESFPLTVTSAQKNPTAFYLCASSIEYRASYEQYFGPGTRLTVT.

Here the CDR3 DNA reads TGTGCCAGCAGCTTAGCGGGGGGTGACGTGGATACGCAGTATTTT. Translation: CASSLAGGDVDTQYF. The chain employs TRBV7-2 and TRBJ2-3, with D possibly being TRBD2 (6 bases). CDR1 SGHTA and CDR2 FQGNSA come from the germline V gene. The V end lost 0 bases, the J end lost 6 bases, and 13 bases lay between the germline ends. CDR3 length: 15 residues.

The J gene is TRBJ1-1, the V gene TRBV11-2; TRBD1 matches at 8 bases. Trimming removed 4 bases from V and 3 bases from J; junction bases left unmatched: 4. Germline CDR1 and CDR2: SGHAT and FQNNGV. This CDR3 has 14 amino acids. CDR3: CASSSDRADTEAFF. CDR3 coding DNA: TGTGCCAGCAGCTCGGACAGGGCGGACACTGAAGCTTTCTTT. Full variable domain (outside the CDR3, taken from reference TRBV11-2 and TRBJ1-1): EAGVAQSPRYKIIEKRQSVAFWCNPISGHATLYWYQQILGQGPKLLIQFQNNGVVDDSQLPKDRFSAERLKGVDSTLKIQPAKLEDSAVYLCASSSDRADTEAFFGQGTRLTVV.

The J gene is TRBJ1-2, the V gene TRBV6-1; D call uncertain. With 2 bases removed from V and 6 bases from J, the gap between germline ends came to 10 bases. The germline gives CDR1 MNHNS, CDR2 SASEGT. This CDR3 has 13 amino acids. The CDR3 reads CASSERTGDGYTF. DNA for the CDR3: TGTGCCAGCAGTGAAAGGACCGGGGATGGCTACACCTTC.

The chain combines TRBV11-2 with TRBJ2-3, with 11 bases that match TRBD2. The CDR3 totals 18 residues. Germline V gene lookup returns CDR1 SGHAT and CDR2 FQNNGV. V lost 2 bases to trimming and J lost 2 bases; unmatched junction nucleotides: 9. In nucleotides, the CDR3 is TGTGCCAGCAGCTTAAGGGCTAGCGGGGGGCTAAACACAGATACGCAGTATTTT. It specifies CASSLRASGGLNTDTQYF.

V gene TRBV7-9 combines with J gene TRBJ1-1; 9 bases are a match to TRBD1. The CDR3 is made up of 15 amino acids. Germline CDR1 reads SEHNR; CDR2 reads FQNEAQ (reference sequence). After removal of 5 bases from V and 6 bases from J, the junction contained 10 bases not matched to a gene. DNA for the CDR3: TGTGCCAGCAGCCCCCCCGGGACAGGGTCCGCTGAAGCTTTCTTT. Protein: CASSPPGTGSAEAFF.

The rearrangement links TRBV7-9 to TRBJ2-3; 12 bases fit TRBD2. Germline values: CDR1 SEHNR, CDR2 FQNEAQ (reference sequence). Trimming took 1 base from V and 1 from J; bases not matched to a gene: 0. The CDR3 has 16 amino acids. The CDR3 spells CASSLGLAGGTDTQYF. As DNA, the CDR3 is TGTGCCAGCAGCTTAGGACTAGCGGGGGGCACAGATACGCAGTATTTT.

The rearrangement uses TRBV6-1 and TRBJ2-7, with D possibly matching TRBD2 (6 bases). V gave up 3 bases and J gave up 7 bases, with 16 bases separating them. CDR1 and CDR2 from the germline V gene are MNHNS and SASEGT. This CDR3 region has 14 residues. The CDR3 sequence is CASSERGPTREQYF. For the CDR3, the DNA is TGTGCCAGCAGTGAGCGGGGCCCTACTCGGGAGCAGTACTTC.